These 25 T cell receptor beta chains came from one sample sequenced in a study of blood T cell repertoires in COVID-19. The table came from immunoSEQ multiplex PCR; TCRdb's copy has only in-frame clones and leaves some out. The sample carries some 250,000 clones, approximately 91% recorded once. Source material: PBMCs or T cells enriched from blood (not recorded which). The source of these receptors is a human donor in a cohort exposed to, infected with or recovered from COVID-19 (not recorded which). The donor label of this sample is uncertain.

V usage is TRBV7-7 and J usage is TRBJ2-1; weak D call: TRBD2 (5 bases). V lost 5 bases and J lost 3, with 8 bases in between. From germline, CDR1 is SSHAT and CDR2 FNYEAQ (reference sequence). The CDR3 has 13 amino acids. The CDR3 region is CASSRSGYNEQFF. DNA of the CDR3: TGTGCCAGCAGCCGGAGCGGCTACAATGAGCAGTTCTTC.

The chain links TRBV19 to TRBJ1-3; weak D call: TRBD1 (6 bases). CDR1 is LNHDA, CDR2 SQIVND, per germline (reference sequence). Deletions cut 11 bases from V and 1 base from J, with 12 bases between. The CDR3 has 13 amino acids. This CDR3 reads CAARTGSGNTIYF. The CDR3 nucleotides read TGTGCCGCTCGAACAGGGTCTGGAAACACCATATATTTT.

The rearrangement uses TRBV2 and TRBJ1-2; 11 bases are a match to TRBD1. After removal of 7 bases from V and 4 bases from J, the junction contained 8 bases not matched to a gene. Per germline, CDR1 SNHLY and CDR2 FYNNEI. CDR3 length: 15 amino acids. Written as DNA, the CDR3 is TGTGCCAGCATGGGACAGGGGGTAGCGAGCTATGGCTACACCTTC. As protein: CASMGQGVASYGYTF.

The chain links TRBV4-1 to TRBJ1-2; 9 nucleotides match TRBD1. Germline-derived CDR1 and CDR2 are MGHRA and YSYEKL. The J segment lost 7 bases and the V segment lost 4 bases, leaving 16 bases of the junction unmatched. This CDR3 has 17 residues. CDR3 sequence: CASSLSSGTGIIRGYTF. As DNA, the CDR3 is TGCGCCAGCAGCCTCAGTTCCGGGACAGGGATAATTCGTGGCTACACCTTC.

The CDR3 protein is CASSSGDTQYF. The CDR3 bases are TGTGCCAGTTCCTCGGGTGATACGCAGTATTTT. This sequence joins TRBV19 and TRBJ2-3, with D hard to call. Germline assignment: CDR1 LNHDA and CDR2 SQIVND (reference sequence). Trimming shortened V by 8 bases and J by 6 bases, and 9 bases separated the two germline ends. This CDR3 has 11 amino acids.

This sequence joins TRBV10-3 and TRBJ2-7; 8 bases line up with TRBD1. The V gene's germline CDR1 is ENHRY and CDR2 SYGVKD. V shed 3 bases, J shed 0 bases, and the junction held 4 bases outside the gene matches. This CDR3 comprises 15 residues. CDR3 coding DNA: TGTGCCATCAGTGAACAGGGGGTCCTCTCCTACGAGCAGTACTTC. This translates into CAISEQGVLSYEQYF.

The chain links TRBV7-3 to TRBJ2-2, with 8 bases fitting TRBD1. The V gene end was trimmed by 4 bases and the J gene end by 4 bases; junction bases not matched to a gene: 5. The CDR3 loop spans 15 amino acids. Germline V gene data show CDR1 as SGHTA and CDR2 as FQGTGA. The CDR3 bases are TGTGCCAGCAGCTCCGGACAGGGTGGCACCGGGGAGCTGTTTTTT. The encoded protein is CASSSGQGGTGELFF.

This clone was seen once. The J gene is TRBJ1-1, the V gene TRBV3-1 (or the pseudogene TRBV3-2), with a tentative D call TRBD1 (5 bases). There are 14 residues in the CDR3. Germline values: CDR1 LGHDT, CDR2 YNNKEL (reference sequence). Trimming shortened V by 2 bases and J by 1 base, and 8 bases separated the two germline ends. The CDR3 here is CASSQFGGNTEAFF. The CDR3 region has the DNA TGTGCCAGCAGCCAATTCGGGGGGAACACTGAAGCTTTCTTT.

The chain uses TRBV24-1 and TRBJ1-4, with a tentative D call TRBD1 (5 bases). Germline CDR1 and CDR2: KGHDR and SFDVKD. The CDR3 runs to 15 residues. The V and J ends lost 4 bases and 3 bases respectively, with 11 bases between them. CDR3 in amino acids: CATSDKTEPNEKLFF. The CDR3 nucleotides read TGTGCCACCAGTGACAAGACAGAACCTAATGAAAAACTGTTTTTT.

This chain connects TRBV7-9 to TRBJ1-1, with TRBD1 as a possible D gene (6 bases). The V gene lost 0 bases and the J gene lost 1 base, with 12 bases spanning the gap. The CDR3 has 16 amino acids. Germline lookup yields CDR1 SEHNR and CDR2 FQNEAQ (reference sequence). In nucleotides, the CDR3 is TGTGCCAGCAGCTTAGCCGGGGGGGCTCCGAACACTGAAGCTTTCTTT. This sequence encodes CASSLAGGAPNTEAFF.

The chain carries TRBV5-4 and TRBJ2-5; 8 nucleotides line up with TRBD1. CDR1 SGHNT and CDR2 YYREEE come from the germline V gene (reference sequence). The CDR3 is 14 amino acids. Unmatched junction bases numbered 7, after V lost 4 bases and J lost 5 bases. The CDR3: CASSPPDRAETQYF. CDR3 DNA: TGTGCCAGCAGCCCCCCGGACAGGGCGGAGACCCAGTACTTC.

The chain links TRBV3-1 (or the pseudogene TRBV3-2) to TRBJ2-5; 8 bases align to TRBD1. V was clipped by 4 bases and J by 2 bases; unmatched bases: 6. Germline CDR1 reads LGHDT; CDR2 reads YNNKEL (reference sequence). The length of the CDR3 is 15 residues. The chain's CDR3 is CASSRLTGGQETQYF. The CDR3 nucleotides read TGTGCCAGCAGCCGATTAACAGGGGGACAAGAGACCCAGTACTTC.

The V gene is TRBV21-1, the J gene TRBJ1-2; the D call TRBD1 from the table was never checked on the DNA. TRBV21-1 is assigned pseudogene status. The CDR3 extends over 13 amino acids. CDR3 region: CASGQQGHYGYTF. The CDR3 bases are TGTGCCAGCGGGCAACAGGGGCACTATGGCTACACCTTC.

In DNA, the CDR3 is TGTGCCAGCAGCTTAAGGGCAGGGGGCAAGGACTATGGCTACACCTTC. Translated, it gives CASSLRAGGKDYGYTF. The chain employs TRBV7-2 and TRBJ1-2; 8 nucleotides match TRBD1. Germline CDR1 is SGHTA and CDR2 is FQGNSA. Trimming at V came to 2 bases and at J to 3 bases, leaving 8 bases not matched to a gene. This CDR3 is built from 16 residues.

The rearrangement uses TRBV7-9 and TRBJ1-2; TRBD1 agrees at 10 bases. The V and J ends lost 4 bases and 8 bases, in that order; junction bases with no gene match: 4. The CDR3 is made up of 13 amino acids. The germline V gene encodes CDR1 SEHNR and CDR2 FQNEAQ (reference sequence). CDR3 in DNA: TGTGCCAGCAGCTCAGACAGGGGGCTGGGCTACACCTTC. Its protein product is CASSSDRGLGYTF.

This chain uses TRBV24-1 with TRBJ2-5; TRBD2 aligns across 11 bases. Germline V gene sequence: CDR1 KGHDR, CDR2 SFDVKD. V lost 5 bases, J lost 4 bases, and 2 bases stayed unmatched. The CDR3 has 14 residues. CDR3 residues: CATSVAGGPETQYF. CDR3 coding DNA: TGTGCCACCAGTGTAGCGGGGGGGCCAGAGACCCAGTACTTC.

The CDR3 region is CAWTAGDYEQYF. For the CDR3, the DNA is TGTGCCTGGACGGCCGGAGACTACGAGCAGTACTTC. The chain links TRBV30 to TRBJ2-7; D unresolved. V lost 4 bases and J 3 bases, leaving 10 bases between the germline ends. The CDR3 is 12 amino acids. CDR1 is GTSNPN and CDR2 is SVGIG in the germline V gene (reference sequence).

CDR3: CASSQVSLPGQRLATNEKLFF. CDR3 in DNA: TGCGCCAGCAGCCAAGTCTCCCTGCCGGGACAGCGTCTCGCAACTAATGAAAAACTGTTTTTT. The chain employs TRBV4-1 and TRBJ1-4; 7 nucleotides line up with TRBD1. CDR3 length: 21 residues. The V segment lost 1 base and the J segment 0 bases; nucleotides outside the gene matches: 17. Germline V CDR1 and CDR2: MGHRA, YSYEKL.

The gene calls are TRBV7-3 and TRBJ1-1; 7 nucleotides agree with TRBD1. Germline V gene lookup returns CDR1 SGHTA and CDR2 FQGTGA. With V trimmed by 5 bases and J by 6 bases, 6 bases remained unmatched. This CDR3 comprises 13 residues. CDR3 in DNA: TGTGCCAGCAGCAAGGACAGGTCGTCTGAAGCTTTCTTT. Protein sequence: CASSKDRSSEAFF. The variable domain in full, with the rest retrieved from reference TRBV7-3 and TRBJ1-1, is GAGVSQTPSNKVTEKGKYVELRCDPISGHTALYWYRQSLGQGPEFLIYFQGTGAADDSGLPNDRFFAVRPEGSVSTLKIQRTERGDSAVYLCASSKDRSSEAFFGQGTRLTVV.

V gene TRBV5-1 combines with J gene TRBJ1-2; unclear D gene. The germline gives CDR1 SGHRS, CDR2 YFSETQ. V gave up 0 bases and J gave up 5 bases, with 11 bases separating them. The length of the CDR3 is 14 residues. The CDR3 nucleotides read TGCGCCAGCAGCTTGGATCCCAATAGATATGGCTACACCTTC. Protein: CASSLDPNRYGYTF.

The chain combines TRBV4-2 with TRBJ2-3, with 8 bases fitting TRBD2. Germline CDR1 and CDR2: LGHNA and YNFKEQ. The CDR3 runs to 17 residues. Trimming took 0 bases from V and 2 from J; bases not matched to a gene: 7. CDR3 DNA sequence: TGTGCCAGCAGCCAAGACCGCGCGGGGGGACTCACAGATACGCAGTATTTT. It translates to CASSQDRAGGLTDTQYF.

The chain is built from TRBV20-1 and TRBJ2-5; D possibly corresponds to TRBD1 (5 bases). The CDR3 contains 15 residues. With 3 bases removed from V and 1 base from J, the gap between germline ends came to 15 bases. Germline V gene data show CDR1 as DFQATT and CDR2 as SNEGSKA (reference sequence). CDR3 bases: TGCAGTGCTAGTAGGGCCATAAGGGGCCAAGAGACCCAGTACTTC. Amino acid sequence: CSASRAIRGQETQYF.

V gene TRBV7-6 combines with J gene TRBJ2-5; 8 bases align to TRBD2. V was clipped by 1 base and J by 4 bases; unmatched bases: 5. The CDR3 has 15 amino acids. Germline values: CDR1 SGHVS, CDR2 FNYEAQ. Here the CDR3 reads CASSLEPLAVETQYF. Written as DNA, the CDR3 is TGTGCCAGCAGCTTAGAGCCACTAGCGGTAGAGACCCAGTACTTC.

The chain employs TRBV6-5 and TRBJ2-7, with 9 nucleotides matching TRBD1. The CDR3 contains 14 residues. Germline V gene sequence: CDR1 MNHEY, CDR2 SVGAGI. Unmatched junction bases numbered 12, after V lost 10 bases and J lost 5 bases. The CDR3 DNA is TGTGCCACTCGGTCGGGACAGGGTATACACGAGCAGTACTTC. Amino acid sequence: CATRSGQGIHEQYF.

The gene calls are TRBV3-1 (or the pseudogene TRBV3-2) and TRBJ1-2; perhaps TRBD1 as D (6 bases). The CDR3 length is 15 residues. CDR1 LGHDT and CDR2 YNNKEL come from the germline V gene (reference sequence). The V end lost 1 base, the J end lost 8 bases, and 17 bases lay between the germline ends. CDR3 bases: TGTGCCAGCAGCCAAGTCACCGGGACACCGTACGGCTACACCTTC. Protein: CASSQVTGTPYGYTF.